The following is a TCR beta chain sequence with its context. TCRdb's table, derived via immunoSEQ multiplex PCR, lists solely in-frame clones and lacks some. This table holds fewer than 90,000 clones, roughly 92% found once. This entry is derived from a study of OX40 agonist ivuxolimab in advanced cancers. The receptor comes from an adult with an advanced solid tumor such as melanoma, head and neck, liver or kidney cancer. The sequencing here drew on CD4+ or CD8+ T cells sorted from blood, taken in a trial of the OX40 agonist ivuxolimab.

The DNA for the CDR3 is TGTGCCAGCAGTTTCACGACCGGACGCAATGAGCAGTTCTTC. Translation: CASSFTTGRNEQFF. The chain has TRBV27 and TRBJ2-1, with no clear D. The CDR3 loop spans 14 amino acids. V was trimmed by 3 bases and J by 6 bases, leaving 12 bases between them. From germline, CDR1 is MNHEY and CDR2 SMNVEV (reference sequence).